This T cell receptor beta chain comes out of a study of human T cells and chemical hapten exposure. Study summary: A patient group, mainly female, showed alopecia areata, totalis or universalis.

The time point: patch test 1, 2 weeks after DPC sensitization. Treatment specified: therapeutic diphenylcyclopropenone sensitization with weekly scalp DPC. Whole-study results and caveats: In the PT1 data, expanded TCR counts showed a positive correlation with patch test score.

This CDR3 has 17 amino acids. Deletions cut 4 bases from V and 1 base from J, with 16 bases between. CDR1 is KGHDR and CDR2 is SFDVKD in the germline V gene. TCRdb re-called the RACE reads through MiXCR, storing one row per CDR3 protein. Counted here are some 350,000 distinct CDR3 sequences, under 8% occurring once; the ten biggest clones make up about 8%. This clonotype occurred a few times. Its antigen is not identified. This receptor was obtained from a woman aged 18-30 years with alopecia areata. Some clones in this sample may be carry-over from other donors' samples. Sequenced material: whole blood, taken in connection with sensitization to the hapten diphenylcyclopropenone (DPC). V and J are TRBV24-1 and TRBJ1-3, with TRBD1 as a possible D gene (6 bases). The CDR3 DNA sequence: TGTGCCACCAGTGACCCACCGGGACAACAATCTGGAAACACCATATATTTT. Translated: CATSDPPGQQSGNTIYF.